This TCR beta chain came from a study of blood T cell repertoires in COVID-19. Study overall: Sites in the United States, Italy and Spain provided acute and convalescent COVID-19 samples. Sources were T cells, B-cell-depleted T cells, or PBMCs; the material itself was cDNA or gDNA.

Per the study methods: Amplification of reference gene primers was used by the study to estimate nucleated cell counts. Data came from immunoSEQ multiplex PCR; TCRdb stores just in-frame clones and leaves some out. V and J calls plus clone size are reproduced from that table; the DNA served to infer D and trimming. The sample records roughly 75,000 clones, around 74% being singletons. Trimming took off 11 bases at V and 6 bases at J, with 14 bases between the two ends. Germline V CDR1 and CDR2: MGHRA, YSYEKL. This CDR3 has 12 residues. The source is a human donor with acute or convalescent COVID-19. The donor label of this sample is uncertain. What was sequenced was peripheral blood. This chain connects TRBV4-1 to TRBJ1-5; D ambiguous. The DNA of the CDR3 is TGCGCCCGATGGACTGTGGGTCAGCCCCAGCATTTT. Its protein product is CARWTVGQPQHF.